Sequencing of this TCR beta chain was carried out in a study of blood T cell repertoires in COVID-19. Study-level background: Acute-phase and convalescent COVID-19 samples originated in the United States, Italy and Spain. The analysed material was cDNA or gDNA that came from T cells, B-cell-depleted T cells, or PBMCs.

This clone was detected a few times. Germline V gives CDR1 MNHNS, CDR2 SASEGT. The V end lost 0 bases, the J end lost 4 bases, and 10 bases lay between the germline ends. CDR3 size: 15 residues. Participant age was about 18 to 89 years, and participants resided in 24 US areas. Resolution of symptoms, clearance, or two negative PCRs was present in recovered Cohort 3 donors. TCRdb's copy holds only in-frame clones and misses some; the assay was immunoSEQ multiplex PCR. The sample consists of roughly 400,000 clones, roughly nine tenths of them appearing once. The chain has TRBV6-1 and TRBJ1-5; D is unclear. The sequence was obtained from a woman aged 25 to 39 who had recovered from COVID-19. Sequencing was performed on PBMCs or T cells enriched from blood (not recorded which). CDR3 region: CASSEARAVNQPQHF. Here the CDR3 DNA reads TGTGCCAGCAGTGAAGCGAGGGCAGTTAATCAGCCCCAGCATTTT.